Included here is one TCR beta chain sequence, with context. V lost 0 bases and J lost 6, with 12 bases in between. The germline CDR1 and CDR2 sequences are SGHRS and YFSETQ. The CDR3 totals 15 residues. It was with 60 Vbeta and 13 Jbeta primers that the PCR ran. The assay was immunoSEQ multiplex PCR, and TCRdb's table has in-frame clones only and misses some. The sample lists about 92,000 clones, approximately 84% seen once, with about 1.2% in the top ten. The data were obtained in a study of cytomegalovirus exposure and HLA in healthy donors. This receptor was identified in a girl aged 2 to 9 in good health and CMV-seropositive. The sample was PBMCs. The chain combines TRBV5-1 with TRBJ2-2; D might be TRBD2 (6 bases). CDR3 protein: CASSLDGGMAGELFF. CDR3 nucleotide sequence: TGCGCCAGCAGCTTGGATGGAGGGATGGCCGGGGAGCTGTTTTTT.